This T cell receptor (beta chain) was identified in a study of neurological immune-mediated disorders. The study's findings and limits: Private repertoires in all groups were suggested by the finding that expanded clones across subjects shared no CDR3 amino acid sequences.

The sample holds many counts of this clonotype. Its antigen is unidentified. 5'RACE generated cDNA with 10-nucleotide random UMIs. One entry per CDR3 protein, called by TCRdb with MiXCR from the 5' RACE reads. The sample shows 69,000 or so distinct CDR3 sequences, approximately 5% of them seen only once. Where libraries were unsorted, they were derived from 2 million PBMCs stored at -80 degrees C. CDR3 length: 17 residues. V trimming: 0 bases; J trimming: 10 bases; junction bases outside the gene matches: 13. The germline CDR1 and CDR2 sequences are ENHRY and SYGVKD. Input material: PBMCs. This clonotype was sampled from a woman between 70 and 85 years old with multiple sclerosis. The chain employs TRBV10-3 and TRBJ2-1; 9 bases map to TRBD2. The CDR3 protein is CAISESLAGHSAGEQFF. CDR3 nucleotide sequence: TGTGCCATCAGTGAGTCGCTAGCGGGACACTCGGCGGGGGAGCAGTTCTTC.